A selection of T cell receptor beta chains follows, all from one sample in a study of blood T cell repertoires in COVID-19. The repertoire was sequenced with immunoSEQ multiplex PCR; TCRdb's copy has only in-frame clones and lacks some. The sample contains 120,000 to 150,000 clones, roughly 84% of which appear only once. The sequenced sample consisted of PBMCs or T cells enriched from blood (not recorded which). Every receptor here comes from a man between 35 and 55 years old with acute COVID-19. Both conserved end residues are part of each CDR3. A D gene is named only where the DNA matches it firmly. A row's size may be missing; if present it is once, few, many or a size class.

abundance: .; j_gene: TRBJ1-5; d_gene: .; v_gene: TRBV10-3; CDR3nt: TGTGCCATCAGTGAGACAAAGAAAAATCAGCCCCAGCATTTT; CDR3aa: CAISETKKNQPQHF
abundance: .; j_gene: TRBJ1-2; d_gene: .; v_gene: TRBV7-8; CDR3nt: TGTGCCAGCAGCTCCAGTGGAGGGAACTATGGCTACACCTTC; CDR3aa: CASSSSGGNYGYTF
abundance: .; j_gene: TRBJ1-4; d_gene: .; v_gene: TRBV5-1; CDR3nt: TGCGCCAGCAGCTCCGACAGTTCTAATGAAAAACTGTTTTTT; CDR3aa: CASSSDSSNEKLFF
abundance: .; j_gene: TRBJ1-6; d_gene: .; v_gene: TRBV7-8; CDR3nt: TGTGCCAGCAGCTCCGACGGGTATAATTCACCCCTCCACTTT; CDR3aa: CASSSDGYNSPLHF
abundance: .; j_gene: TRBJ2-1; d_gene: .; v_gene: TRBV30; CDR3nt: TGTGCCTGGAGTTCGGTAGCAACTCAAGAGCAGTTCTTC; CDR3aa: CAWSSVATQEQFF
abundance: .; j_gene: TRBJ1-1; d_gene: .; v_gene: TRBV3-1/TRBV3-2; CDR3nt: TGTGCCAGCAGCCAAGGGGCCGAGAACACTGAAGCTTTCTTT; CDR3aa: CASSQGAENTEAFF
abundance: .; j_gene: TRBJ2-6; d_gene: TRBD1; v_gene: TRBV10-3; CDR3nt: TGTGCCAATAGACAGGGGGCGCTATCTGGGGCCAACGTCCTGACTTTC; CDR3aa: CANRQGALSGANVLTF
abundance: .; j_gene: TRBJ2-3; d_gene: TRBD2; v_gene: TRBV5-4; CDR3nt: TGTGCCAGCAGCTTTAGGCGGGAGTCCCCAGATACGCAGTATTTT; CDR3aa: CASSFRRESPDTQYF
abundance: .; j_gene: TRBJ2-7; d_gene: .; v_gene: TRBV4-1; CDR3nt: TGCGCCAGCAGTGGGGGGACAGCAGGGAGCGCCTACGAGCAGTACTTC; CDR3aa: CASSGGTAGSAYEQYF
abundance: .; j_gene: TRBJ2-3; d_gene: .; v_gene: TRBV27; CDR3nt: TGTGCCAGCACCCTCAGGGGACCCACAGATACGCAGTATTTT; CDR3aa: CASTLRGPTDTQYF
abundance: .; j_gene: TRBJ1-5; d_gene: .; v_gene: TRBV20-1; CDR3nt: TGCAGTGCTAGTTACAGTAGCAATCAGCCCCAGCATTTT; CDR3aa: CSASYSSNQPQHF
abundance: .; j_gene: TRBJ2-3; d_gene: TRBD2; v_gene: TRBV4-1; CDR3nt: TGCGCCAGCAGCCACCTAGCGGGGGGCGATAGAGATACGCAGTATTTT; CDR3aa: CASSHLAGGDRDTQYF
abundance: .; j_gene: TRBJ2-1; d_gene: TRBD2; v_gene: TRBV2; CDR3nt: TGTGCCAGCAGGTATTTGACTAGCGGGAGGGCCAATCGTCAGAATGAGCAGTTCTTC; CDR3aa: CASRYLTSGRANRQNEQFF
abundance: once; j_gene: TRBJ2-1; d_gene: TRBD2; v_gene: TRBV27; CDR3nt: TGTGCCAGCAGTTTTCTACTGACTAGCGGGGGGATCTACAATGAGCAGTTCTTC; CDR3aa: CASSFLLTSGGIYNEQFF
abundance: .; j_gene: TRBJ1-1; d_gene: .; v_gene: TRBV30; CDR3nt: TGTGCCTGGAGTAGGGCGGGCCGGACTGAAGCTTTCTTT; CDR3aa: CAWSRAGRTEAFF
abundance: few; j_gene: TRBJ1-2; d_gene: TRBD1; v_gene: TRBV9; CDR3nt: TGTGCCAGCAGCGTAGCTGGGACAGGCTCGGACTATGGCTACACCTTC; CDR3aa: CASSVAGTGSDYGYTF
abundance: few; j_gene: TRBJ2-1; d_gene: TRBD2; v_gene: TRBV30; CDR3nt: TGTGCCTGGAGGGTAGAACTAGCGGGGTTAGATGAGCAGTTCTTC; CDR3aa: CAWRVELAGLDEQFF
abundance: .; j_gene: TRBJ2-1; d_gene: .; v_gene: TRBV5-1; CDR3nt: TGCGCCAGCAGCCTAGGACAGATGAGCTCCTACAATGAGCAGTTCTTC; CDR3aa: CASSLGQMSSYNEQFF
abundance: .; j_gene: TRBJ2-1; d_gene: TRBD2; v_gene: TRBV7-2; CDR3nt: TGTGCCAGCAGCCCAACTAGCGGGGGGCACAATGAGCAGTTCTTC; CDR3aa: CASSPTSGGHNEQFF
abundance: few; j_gene: TRBJ2-7; d_gene: .; v_gene: TRBV10-2; CDR3nt: TGCGCCAGCAGTGAAGGCGGAGCCTACGAGCAGTACTTC; CDR3aa: CASSEGGAYEQYF
abundance: .; j_gene: TRBJ2-3; d_gene: .; v_gene: TRBV6-5; CDR3nt: TGTGCCAGCAGTTATGGAGGTAGCACAGATACGCAGTATTTT; CDR3aa: CASSYGGSTDTQYF
abundance: .; j_gene: TRBJ1-6; d_gene: .; v_gene: TRBV19; CDR3nt: TGTGCCAGCACCGGCGGAGCCGATAATTCGCCCCTCCACTTT; CDR3aa: CASTGGADNSPLHF
abundance: .; j_gene: TRBJ2-1; d_gene: TRBD2; v_gene: TRBV27; CDR3nt: TGTGCCAGCAGTAGGGGGACTAGCGGGATGAATGAGCAGTTCTTC; CDR3aa: CASSRGTSGMNEQFF
abundance: .; j_gene: TRBJ1-5; d_gene: .; v_gene: TRBV19; CDR3nt: TGTGCCAGTAGTACTAGCATTACTCAGCCCCAGCATTTT; CDR3aa: CASSTSITQPQHF
abundance: .; j_gene: TRBJ1-1; d_gene: .; v_gene: TRBV7-2; CDR3nt: TGTGCCAGCACCCCCCGCGCAGGTTTAGGTGGTGAAGCTTTCTTT; CDR3aa: CASTPRAGLGGEAFF
abundance: .; j_gene: TRBJ2-7; d_gene: .; v_gene: TRBV7-9; CDR3nt: TGTGCCAGCAGCTTAGTACAGGGTACGAACGAGCAGTACTTC; CDR3aa: CASSLVQGTNEQYF
abundance: .; j_gene: TRBJ2-2; d_gene: TRBD1; v_gene: TRBV18; CDR3nt: TGTGCCAGCTCACCAGCGACAGGGCTCGGGGAGCTGTTTTTT; CDR3aa: CASSPATGLGELFF
abundance: .; j_gene: TRBJ2-3; d_gene: .; v_gene: TRBV5-1; CDR3nt: TGCGCCAGCAGCTTGGTAGATTACCTCACAGATACGCAGTATTTT; CDR3aa: CASSLVDYLTDTQYF
abundance: .; j_gene: TRBJ2-2; d_gene: .; v_gene: TRBV5-5; CDR3nt: TGTGCCAGCAGCTATGGGATGGCAGGGATCTACACCGGGGAGCTGTTTTTT; CDR3aa: CASSYGMAGIYTGELFF
abundance: many; j_gene: TRBJ2-4; d_gene: .; v_gene: TRBV6-2/TRBV6-3; CDR3nt: TGTGCCAGCAGTTACTCGGGAGCGGACATTCAGTACTTC; CDR3aa: CASSYSGADIQYF
abundance: .; j_gene: TRBJ2-3; d_gene: TRBD1; v_gene: TRBV4-2; CDR3nt: TGTGCCAGCAGCCAAGAGCGAACGGGACAGGGCACAGATACGCAGTATTTT; CDR3aa: CASSQERTGQGTDTQYF
abundance: .; j_gene: TRBJ1-5; d_gene: TRBD1; v_gene: TRBV23-1; CDR3nt: TGCGCCAGCAGTCAGCAGACAGGGGATGGTGGCAATCAGCCCCAGCATTTT; CDR3aa: CASSQQTGDGGNQPQHF
abundance: .; j_gene: TRBJ2-1; d_gene: .; v_gene: TRBV28; CDR3nt: TGTGCCAGCAGGGACATCCCGGGAGCCTACAATGAGCAGTTCTTC; CDR3aa: CASRDIPGAYNEQFF
abundance: .; j_gene: TRBJ2-5; d_gene: TRBD2; v_gene: TRBV10-3; CDR3nt: TGTGCCATCGTAGCGGGGGGGCGGGAGACCCAGTACTTC; CDR3aa: CAIVAGGRETQYF
abundance: .; j_gene: TRBJ2-5; d_gene: TRBD2; v_gene: TRBV7-9; CDR3nt: TGTGCCAGCAGCTCACTAGCGGACGTTAAAGAGACCCAGTACTTC; CDR3aa: CASSSLADVKETQYF
abundance: .; j_gene: TRBJ2-1; d_gene: TRBD1; v_gene: TRBV24-1; CDR3nt: TGTGCCACCAGTGATTCCGGGACAGGGAGAGCCAATGAGCAGTTCTTC; CDR3aa: CATSDSGTGRANEQFF
abundance: .; j_gene: TRBJ1-5; d_gene: .; v_gene: TRBV24-1; CDR3nt: TGTGCCACCAGTGAACCTGGAGGAGATAATCAGCCCCAGCATTTT; CDR3aa: CATSEPGGDNQPQHF
abundance: .; j_gene: TRBJ2-3; d_gene: TRBD2; v_gene: TRBV2; CDR3nt: TGTGCCAGCAGTGATCCCCGAGCGGGGGGCCCAGATACGCAGTATTTT; CDR3aa: CASSDPRAGGPDTQYF
abundance: .; j_gene: TRBJ2-7; d_gene: TRBD2; v_gene: TRBV10-3; CDR3nt: TGTGCCATCAGTTCTCGGGGAGGGGCGAAGTATTACGAGCAGTACTTC; CDR3aa: CAISSRGGAKYYEQYF
abundance: .; j_gene: TRBJ1-2; d_gene: TRBD1; v_gene: TRBV27; CDR3nt: TGTGCCAGCCGCGGACAGGGAAGCTACACCTTC; CDR3aa: CASRGQGSYTF
abundance: once; j_gene: TRBJ2-3; d_gene: .; v_gene: TRBV5-1; CDR3nt: TGCGCCAGCAGCGGCGGGACGTTCACAGATACGCAGTATTTT; CDR3aa: CASSGGTFTDTQYF
abundance: few; j_gene: TRBJ2-7; d_gene: TRBD1; v_gene: TRBV5-4; CDR3nt: TGTGCCAGCAGCTTGGAACAGGGGGCTTTCAACGAGCAGTACTTC; CDR3aa: CASSLEQGAFNEQYF
abundance: .; j_gene: TRBJ1-1; d_gene: TRBD1; v_gene: TRBV7-2; CDR3nt: TGTGCCAGCAGCAGGACAGGGAACATCATGAACACTGAAGCTTTCTTT; CDR3aa: CASSRTGNIMNTEAFF
abundance: .; j_gene: TRBJ2-7; d_gene: TRBD2; v_gene: TRBV2; CDR3nt: TGTGCCAGCAGGCCACTAGCGGGAGATCGGAACGAGCAGTACTTC; CDR3aa: CASRPLAGDRNEQYF
abundance: .; j_gene: TRBJ2-1; d_gene: TRBD2; v_gene: TRBV19; CDR3nt: TGTGCCAGTAGTGGGGGGGGAGGAGTAACCTACAATGAGCAGTTCTTC; CDR3aa: CASSGGGGVTYNEQFF
abundance: .; j_gene: TRBJ2-2; d_gene: TRBD2; v_gene: TRBV7-9; CDR3nt: TGTGCCAGCAGCTTAAAAGCGGGAGGGCCGGGAACCGGGGAGCTGTTTTTT; CDR3aa: CASSLKAGGPGTGELFF
abundance: .; j_gene: TRBJ1-1; d_gene: TRBD1; v_gene: TRBV5-4; CDR3nt: TGTGCCAGCAGCGTTGGACAGGGGATGAACACTGAAGCTTTCTTT; CDR3aa: CASSVGQGMNTEAFF
abundance: .; j_gene: TRBJ2-2; d_gene: .; v_gene: TRBV7-2; CDR3nt: TGTGCCAGCAGCTTAGTGGAGTCCGGGGAGCTGTTTTTT; CDR3aa: CASSLVESGELFF
abundance: .; j_gene: TRBJ2-4; d_gene: .; v_gene: TRBV3-1/TRBV3-2; CDR3nt: TGTGCCAGCAGCCAAGAGGGGCCGACCTTAGCCAAAAACATTCAGTACTTC; CDR3aa: CASSQEGPTLAKNIQYF
abundance: .; j_gene: TRBJ2-3; d_gene: .; v_gene: TRBV5-1; CDR3nt: TGCGCCAGCAGCTTGACCAACACCGATACGCAGTATTTT; CDR3aa: CASSLTNTDTQYF
abundance: .; j_gene: TRBJ1-1; d_gene: .; v_gene: TRBV3-1/TRBV3-2; CDR3nt: TGTGCCAGCAGCTATAGTATAGGGGTCACTGAAGCTTTCTTT; CDR3aa: CASSYSIGVTEAFF
abundance: .; j_gene: TRBJ2-1; d_gene: TRBD1; v_gene: TRBV7-2; CDR3nt: TGTGCCAGCAGCTTAGGGACAGGGGAGGTCAATGAGCAGTTCTTC; CDR3aa: CASSLGTGEVNEQFF
abundance: .; j_gene: TRBJ1-1; d_gene: .; v_gene: TRBV13; CDR3nt: TGTGCCAGCAGCTTAGGCCAGATGAACACTGAAGCTTTCTTT; CDR3aa: CASSLGQMNTEAFF
abundance: .; j_gene: TRBJ2-3; d_gene: TRBD1; v_gene: TRBV7-2; CDR3nt: TGTGCCAGCAGCTTATTCTCTGCGGGACAGGGAGGAGATACGCAGTATTTT; CDR3aa: CASSLFSAGQGGDTQYF
abundance: .; j_gene: TRBJ2-7; d_gene: TRBD2; v_gene: TRBV5-6; CDR3nt: TGTGCCAGCAGCTTGGATAGGACGGGAGGATACAGCTCCTACGAGCAGTACTTC; CDR3aa: CASSLDRTGGYSSYEQYF